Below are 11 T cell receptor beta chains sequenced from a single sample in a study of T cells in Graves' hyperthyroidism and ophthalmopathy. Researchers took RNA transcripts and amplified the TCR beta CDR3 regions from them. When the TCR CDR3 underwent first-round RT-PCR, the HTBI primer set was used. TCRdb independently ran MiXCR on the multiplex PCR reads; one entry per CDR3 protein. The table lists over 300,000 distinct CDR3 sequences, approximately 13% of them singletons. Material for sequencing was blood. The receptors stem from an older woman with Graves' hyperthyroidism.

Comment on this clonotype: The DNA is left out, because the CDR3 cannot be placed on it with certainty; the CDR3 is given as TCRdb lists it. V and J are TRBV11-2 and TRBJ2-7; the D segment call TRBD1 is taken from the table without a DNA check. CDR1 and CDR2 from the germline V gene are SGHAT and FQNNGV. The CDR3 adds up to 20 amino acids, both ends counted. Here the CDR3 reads CASSFYICSATTPPGSEQYF.

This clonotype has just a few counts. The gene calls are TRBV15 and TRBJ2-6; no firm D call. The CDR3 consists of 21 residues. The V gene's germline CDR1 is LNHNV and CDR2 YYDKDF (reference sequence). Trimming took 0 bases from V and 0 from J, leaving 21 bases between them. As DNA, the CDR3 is TGTGCCACCAGCAGAGATTCGTTTAATGTGGCAGGCTTCTCTGGGGCCAACGTCCTGACTTTC. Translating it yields CATSRDSFNVAGFSGANVLTF.

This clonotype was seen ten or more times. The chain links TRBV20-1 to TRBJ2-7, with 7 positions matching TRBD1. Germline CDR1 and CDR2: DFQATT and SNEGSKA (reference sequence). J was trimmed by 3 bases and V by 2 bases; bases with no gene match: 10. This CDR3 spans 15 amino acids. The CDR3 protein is CSARSTGTVGYEQYF. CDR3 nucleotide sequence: TGCAGTGCTAGAAGCACCGGGACAGTCGGCTACGAGCAGTACTTC.

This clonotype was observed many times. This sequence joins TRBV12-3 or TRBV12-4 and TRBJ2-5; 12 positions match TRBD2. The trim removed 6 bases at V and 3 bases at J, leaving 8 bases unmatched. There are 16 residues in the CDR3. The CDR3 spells CASSQGASGREETQYF. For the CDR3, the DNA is TGTGCCAGCAGCCAGGGGGCTAGCGGGAGGGAAGAGACCCAGTACTTC.

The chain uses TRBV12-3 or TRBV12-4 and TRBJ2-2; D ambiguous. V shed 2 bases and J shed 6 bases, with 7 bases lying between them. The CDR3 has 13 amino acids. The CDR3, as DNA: TGTGCCAGCAGTTTAATGGTTGCCGGGGAGCTGTTTTTT. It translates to CASSLMVAGELFF.

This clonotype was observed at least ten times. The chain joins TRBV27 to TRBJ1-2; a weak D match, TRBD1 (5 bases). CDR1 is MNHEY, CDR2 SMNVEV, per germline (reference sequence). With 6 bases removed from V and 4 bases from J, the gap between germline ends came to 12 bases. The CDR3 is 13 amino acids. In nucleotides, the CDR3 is TGTGCCAGCAGCCTTGCGGGGCCCTATGGCTACACCTTC. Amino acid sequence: CASSLAGPYGYTF.

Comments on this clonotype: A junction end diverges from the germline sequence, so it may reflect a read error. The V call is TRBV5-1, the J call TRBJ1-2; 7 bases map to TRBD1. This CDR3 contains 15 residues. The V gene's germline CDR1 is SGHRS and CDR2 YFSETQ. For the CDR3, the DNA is TGTGCCAGCAGCTTAGAGGCGACAGGGAGGGTTGGCTACACCTTC. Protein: CASSLEATGRVGYTF.

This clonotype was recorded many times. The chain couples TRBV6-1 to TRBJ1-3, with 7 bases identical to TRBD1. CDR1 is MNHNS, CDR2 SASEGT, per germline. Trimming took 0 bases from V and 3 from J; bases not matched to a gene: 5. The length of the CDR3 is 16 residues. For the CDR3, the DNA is TGTGCCAGCAGTGAAGCTTACAGGGGATATGGAAACACCATATATTTT. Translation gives CASSEAYRGYGNTIYF.

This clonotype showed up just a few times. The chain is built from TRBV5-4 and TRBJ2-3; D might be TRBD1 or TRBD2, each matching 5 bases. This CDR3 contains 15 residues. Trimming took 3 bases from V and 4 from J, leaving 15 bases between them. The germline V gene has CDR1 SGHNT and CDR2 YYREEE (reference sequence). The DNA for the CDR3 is TGTGCCAGCAGCTCAGCCAAGAGGGGCGCAGATACGCAGTATTTT. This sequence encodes CASSSAKRGADTQYF. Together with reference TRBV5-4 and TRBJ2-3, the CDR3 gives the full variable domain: ETGVTQSPTHLIKTRGQQVTLRCSSQSGHNTVSWYQQALGQGPQFIFQYYREEENGRGNFPPRFSGLQFPNYSSELNVNALELDDSALYLCASSSAKRGADTQYFGPGTRLTVL.

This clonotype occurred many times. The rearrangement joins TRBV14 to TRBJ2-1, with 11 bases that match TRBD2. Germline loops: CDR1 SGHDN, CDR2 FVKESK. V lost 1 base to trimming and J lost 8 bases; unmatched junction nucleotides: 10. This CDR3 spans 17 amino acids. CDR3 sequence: CASSQGYSSGGRDEQFF. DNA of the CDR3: TGTGCCAGCAGCCAAGGCTATTCTAGCGGGGGGCGCGATGAGCAGTTCTTC.

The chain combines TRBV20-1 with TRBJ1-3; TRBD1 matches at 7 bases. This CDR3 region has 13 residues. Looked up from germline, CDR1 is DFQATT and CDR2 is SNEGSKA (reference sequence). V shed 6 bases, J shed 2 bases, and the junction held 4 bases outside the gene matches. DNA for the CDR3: TGCAGTGCAGCCGGGACAGCTGGAAACACCATATATTTT. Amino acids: CSAAGTAGNTIYF.